The clone carrying this T cell receptor (beta chain) has at least ten counts. Its matching antigen is unknown. Genomic DNA, the template, was used for profiling of the TCR beta VDJ and CDR3. TCRdb processed the reads anew with MiXCR; each CDR3 protein has one entry. The sample lists a few hundred thousand distinct CDR3 sequences; under 80% were seen once. The length of the CDR3 is 12 residues. Germline lookup yields CDR1 SGHNT and CDR2 YENEEA. The V gene lost 6 bases and the J gene lost 6 bases, with 12 bases spanning the gap. This specimen belongs to a study of CD8+CD57+ T cells in acquired aplastic anemia. Study at large: Sorted CD4+ and CD8+ cells yielded 2.5 to 3.5 ug of DNA on average. CD4+ cells from healthy donors averaged approximately 11 million reads.

The study's findings and limits: Roughly 30 was the count of CD8+ CDR3 sequences that patients shared with controls. Patients showed no significant difference from controls in CD8+ Simpson's diversity.

The sample comprised sorted CD4+, CD8+, or CD8+CD57+ T cells (not recorded which) from PBMCs. This chain connects TRBV11-3 to TRBJ2-7; possibly TRBD2 for D (7 bases). This clonotype was obtained from a human donor in good health, serving as a control. CDR3 DNA sequence: TGTGCCAGCAGTAGGGGGGGCGGCGAGCAGTACTTC. This translates into CASSRGGGEQYF.